Listed here are 8 T cell receptor beta chains from one sample, sequenced in a study of response to subunit inactivated influenza vaccine. Using its own MiXCR run on the RT-PCR reads, TCRdb lists one record per CDR3 protein. Among hundreds of thousands of distinct CDR3 sequences, 11% to 15% were seen once, and the ten largest hold around 6.5%. Source: PBMCs from blood, taken 14 days before vaccination. The source of these receptors is a man over 45 who received an inactivated influenza vaccine.

Notes on this clonotype: A much larger clonotype is one base distant, so this may be a read error. J is TRBJ2-7 and V is TRBV5-6, with 8 bases lining up with TRBD1. There are 13 residues in the CDR3. Germline-derived CDR1 and CDR2 are SGHDT and YYEEEE. The V segment lost 4 bases and the J segment 6 bases; nucleotides outside the gene matches: 6. DNA for the CDR3: TGTGCCAGCAGCCCCGGAGACAGGGGCGAGCAGTACTTC. This gives the protein CASSPGDRGEQYF.

The chain employs TRBV2 and TRBJ2-5, with unresolved D. Per the germline V gene, CDR1 is SNHLY and CDR2 is FYNNEI. V shed 6 bases and J shed 7 bases, with 12 bases lying between them. The CDR3 extends over 12 amino acids. CDR3 region: CASSAEAPTQYF. The CDR3 DNA is TGTGCCAGCAGCGCAGAAGCTCCGACCCAGTACTTC.

V is TRBV6-2 or TRBV6-3 and J is TRBJ2-2, with D unclear. Germline CDR1 and CDR2: MNHEY and SVGEGT. The CDR3 has 19 residues. Between the trimmed V and J ends, which lost 2 bases and 3 bases, there was a span of 22 bases. The CDR3: CASSYLSVWAASYTGELFF. In DNA form, the CDR3 reads TGTGCCAGCAGTTACCTCTCGGTTTGGGCAGCTTCATACACCGGGGAGCTGTTTTTT.

This clonotype was recorded many times. The CDR3 bases are TGCGCCAGCAGCTTGGGGGACCAATCCTACGAGCAGTACTTC. Translation: CASSLGDQSYEQYF. This sequence joins TRBV5-1 and TRBJ2-7; perhaps D is TRBD1 or TRBD2 (5 bases each). Germline CDR1 is SGHRS and CDR2 is YFSETQ. Between the trimmed V and J ends, which lost 0 bases and 1 base, there was a span of 8 bases. CDR3 length equals 14 residues. The full variable domain, with the rest looked up from reference TRBV5-1 and TRBJ2-7, is KAGVTQTPRYLIKTRGQQVTLSCSPISGHRSVSWYQQTPGQGLQFLFEYFSETQRNKGNFPGRFSGRQFSNSRSEMNVSTLELGDSALYLCASSLGDQSYEQYFGPGTRLTVT.

The chain couples TRBV27 to TRBJ2-2; possible D gene TRBD1, 5 bases. The CDR3 length is 16 residues. Germline V gene data show CDR1 as MNHEY and CDR2 as SMNVEV (reference sequence). The V and J ends lost 5 bases and 0 bases respectively, with 13 bases between them. CDR3 nucleotide sequence: TGTGCCAGCAGTAACGCGTACAGGACGAACACCGGGGAGCTGTTTTTT. This encodes CASSNAYRTNTGELFF.

J is TRBJ2-7 and V is TRBV7-9, with TRBD1 as a possible D gene (6 bases). The ends were cut back, 5 bases at V and 6 bases at J, with 11 bases in the middle. The germline V gene has CDR1 SEHNR and CDR2 FQNEAQ (reference sequence). This CDR3 contains 12 residues. The CDR3 protein is CASSQGMVEQYF. DNA for the CDR3: TGTGCCAGCAGCCAGGGGATGGTCGAGCAGTACTTC.

The chain couples TRBV7-9 to TRBJ2-1; possibly TRBD2 for D (5 bases). This CDR3 spans 12 amino acids. Germline V gene lookup returns CDR1 SEHNR and CDR2 FQNEAQ (reference sequence). V was shortened by 2 bases and J by 10 bases, with 9 bases between the two germline ends. CDR3 nucleotide sequence: TGTGCCAGCAGCTTATCCCCGGGGGAGCAGTTCTTC. It encodes CASSLSPGEQFF.

This clonotype was detected a few times. V and J are TRBV12-3 or TRBV12-4 and TRBJ2-3; D may be TRBD2 (5 bases). The CDR3 is 14 amino acids. Trimming stripped 5 bases from V and 8 bases from J, with 17 bases between. The CDR3 DNA reads as TGTGCCAGCAGTCCCGGCCGACTAATGGGTACGCAGTATTTT. It translates to CASSPGRLMGTQYF.